These 3 T cell receptor beta chains were sequenced from one sample in a study of STAT5B mutations in CD4+ large granular lymphocyte leukemia (dated by TCRdb to the early 2020s). Preparation of the library involved the immunoSEQ multiplex PCR assay. TCRdb retrieved this table from immuneACCESS and kept in-frame rearrangements only. Not all clones are present; in checked studies, unresolved V genes account for under half, and no reason is known for the remainder. The sample table records 20,000 or so clones; approximately 84% of these occur just once. Of the sample, roughly 13% is held by the ten largest clones. Material: CD4+ T cells from blood buffy coats. The receptors stem from a human donor in good health.

This CDR3 is CASSERRVDGYTF. The CDR3 nucleotides are TGTGCCAGCAGTGAAAGGCGGGTGGATGGCTACACCTTC. The rearrangement joins TRBV2 to TRBJ1-2, with no clear D. The ends were cut back, 2 bases at V and 6 bases at J, with 10 bases in the middle. CDR1 is SNHLY and CDR2 is FYNNEI in the germline V gene. The CDR3 is made up of 13 amino acids.

The rearrangement links TRBV7-2 to TRBJ1-3, with a possible D match to TRBD1 (5 bases). The CDR3 contains 16 residues. CDR1 SGHTA and CDR2 FQGNSA come from the germline V gene. V lost 0 bases, J lost 3 bases, and 12 bases lay in between. CDR3 coding DNA: TGTGCCAGCAGCTTAGCACCCAGGGTGGGTGGAAACACCATATATTTT. Amino acid sequence: CASSLAPRVGGNTIYF.

The chain carries TRBV5-8 and TRBJ2-7; D is perhaps TRBD1 or TRBD2 (5 bases each). Germline V gene sequence: CDR1 SGHTS, CDR2 YDEGEE. The CDR3 has 14 residues. The V gene lost 4 bases and the J gene lost 2 bases, with 13 bases spanning the gap. CDR3 in amino acids: CASSRTGGAYEQYF. For the CDR3, the DNA is TGTGCCAGCAGCCGGACTGGGGGAGCCTACGAGCAGTACTTC. The complete variable domain, with remaining parts taken from reference TRBV5-8 and TRBJ2-7, reads EAGVTQSPTHLIKTRGQQATLRCSPISGHTSVYWYQQALGLGLQFLLWYDEGEERNRGNFPPRFSGRQFPNYSSELNVNALELEDSALYLCASSRTGGAYEQYFGPGTRLTVT.